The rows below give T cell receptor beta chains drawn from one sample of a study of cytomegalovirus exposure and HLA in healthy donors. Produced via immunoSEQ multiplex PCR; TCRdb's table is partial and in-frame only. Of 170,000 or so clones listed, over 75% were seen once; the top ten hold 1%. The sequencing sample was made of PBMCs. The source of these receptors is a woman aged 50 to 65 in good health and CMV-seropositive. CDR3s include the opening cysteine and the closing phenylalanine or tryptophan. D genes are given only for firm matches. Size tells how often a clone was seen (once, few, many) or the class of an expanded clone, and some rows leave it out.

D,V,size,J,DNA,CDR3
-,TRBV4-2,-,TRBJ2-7,TGTGCCAGCCTTTTATGTCGGGATCACGAGCAGTACTTC,CASLLCRDHEQYF
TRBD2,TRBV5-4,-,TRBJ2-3,TGTGCCAGCAGCTTGGGCACCCTAGCGGGCCAGGAGTATACGCAGTATTTT,CASSLGTLAGQEYTQYF
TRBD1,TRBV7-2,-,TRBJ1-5,TGTGCCAGCAGGGAGGGGACAGGGGGCAGGAATCAGCCCCAGCATTTT,CASREGTGGRNQPQHF
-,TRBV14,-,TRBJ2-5,TGTGCCAGCAGCCCGACAGGAATCACAGAGACCCAGTACTTC,CASSPTGITETQYF
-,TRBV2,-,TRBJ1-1,TGTGCCAGCAGTGGCTGGCGGGGAGCTTTCTTT,CASSGWRGAFF
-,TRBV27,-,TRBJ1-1,TGTGCCAGCAGTGAATACACGGGGAAGAACACTGAAGCTTTCTTT,CASSEYTGKNTEAFF
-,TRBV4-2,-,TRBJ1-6,TGTGCCAGCAGCCAAGATAGAGGACAGTTTTTATCCCTCCACTTT,CASSQDRGQFLSLHF
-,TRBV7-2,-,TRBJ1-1,TGTGCCAGCAGCTTAGGGGAGGGGTCTGAAGCTTTCTTT,CASSLGEGSEAFF
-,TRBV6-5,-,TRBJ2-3,TGTGCCAGCAGTTACTCAGGGGGAAACACAGATACGCAGTATTTT,CASSYSGGNTDTQYF
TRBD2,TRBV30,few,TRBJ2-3,TGTGCCTGGAGTGTCGGGGTAGCGGGTCCAGATACGCAGTATTTT,CAWSVGVAGPDTQYF
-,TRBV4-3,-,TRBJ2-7,TGCGCCAGCAGCCAAGAAGCATCCCTATACGAGCAGTACTTC,CASSQEASLYEQYF
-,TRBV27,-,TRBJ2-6,TGTGCCAGCAGTTTAACTATCTCTGGGGCCAACGTCCTGACTTTC,CASSLTISGANVLTF
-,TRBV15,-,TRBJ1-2,TGTGCCACCAGCAGAGGACAGGCCGCCTATGGCTACACCTTC,CATSRGQAAYGYTF
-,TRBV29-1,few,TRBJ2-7,TGCAGCGTTGCCGAGCGACCCTCATACGAGCAGTACTTC,CSVAERPSYEQYF
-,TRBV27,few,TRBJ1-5,TGTGCCAGCAGTTGGACCGGGGGTCAGCCCCAGCATTTT,CASSWTGGQPQHF
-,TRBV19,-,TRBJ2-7,TGTGCCAGTAGGAGAGCGGGTCAGTCCTACGAGCAGTACTTC,CASRRAGQSYEQYF
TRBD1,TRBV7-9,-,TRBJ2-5,TGTGCCAGCAGCTTGGGACAGGGTCAGACCCAGTACTTC,CASSLGQGQTQYF
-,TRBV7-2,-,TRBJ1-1,TGTGCCAGCAAGAGGGCAGGAACGGGAACTGAAGCTTTCTTT,CASKRAGTGTEAFF
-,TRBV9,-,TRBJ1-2,TGTGCCAGCAGCGTAGGAGTTACTCAAGGGAGTGGCTACACCTTC,CASSVGVTQGSGYTF
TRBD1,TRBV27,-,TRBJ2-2,TGTGCCAGTAGGCGGGACAGGGTTCCCGGGGAGCTGTTTTTT,CASRRDRVPGELFF
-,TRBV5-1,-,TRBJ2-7,TGCGCCAGCAGCTTGGGCCTAGGAGGGGGCGAGCAGTACTTC,CASSLGLGGGEQYF
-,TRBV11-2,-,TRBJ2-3,TGTGCCAGCAGCTTATACGGCGGAGGCACAGATACGCAGTATTTT,CASSLYGGGTDTQYF
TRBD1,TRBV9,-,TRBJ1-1,TGTGCCAGCAGCGGAGGAGGGGGCATGAGCACTGAAGCTTTCTTT,CASSGGGGMSTEAFF
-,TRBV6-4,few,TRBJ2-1,TGTGCCAGCAGTGACTCTACGGGGGAGAGTTACAATGAGCAGTTCTTC,CASSDSTGESYNEQFF